These 27 T cell receptor beta chains were sequenced from one sample in a study of graft-versus-host responses after intestinal transplantation. Assay used: immunoSEQ multiplex PCR; TCRdb lists only in-frame clones, some missing. The sample gives about 99,000 clones, roughly 93% of which show up once; 1% to 1.5% is in the top ten. These receptors' antigens are unknown. Specimen: unstimulated CD8+ T cells sorted from spleen or lymph node cells, collected before intestinal transplant. The receptors were gathered from a human donor who received an intestinal transplant.

The gene calls are TRBV27 and TRBJ2-7, with D possibly TRBD1 on 7 matching bases. Trimming cost V 10 bases and J 3 bases, with 19 bases left between them. This CDR3 spans 14 amino acids. Per germline, CDR1 MNHEY and CDR2 SMNVEV (reference sequence). The CDR3 loop reads CATTPGGGGYEQYF. The DNA for the CDR3 is TGTGCCACCACGCCCGGAGGGGGCGGCTACGAGCAGTACTTC.

This chain uses TRBV9 with TRBJ2-4; tentatively, D is TRBD2 (5 bases). Deletions cut 0 bases from V and 6 bases from J, with 19 bases between. CDR1 and CDR2 (germline): SGDLS, YYNGEE. The CDR3 totals 17 residues. The DNA for the CDR3 is TGTGCCAGCAGCGTAGCTAGGGAATTAACAGAGGGAAACATTCAGTACTTC. Its translation: CASSVARELTEGNIQYF.

The V call is TRBV13, the J call TRBJ1-6, with 12 bases that match TRBD1. Germline loops: CDR1 PRHDT, CDR2 FYEKMQ (reference sequence). CDR3 length: 16 residues. The V segment lost 3 bases and the J segment 4 bases; nucleotides outside the gene matches: 1. CDR3 sequence (DNA): TGTGCCAGCAGCTTGGGACAGGGGGCTTATAATTCACCCCTCCACTTT. This translates into CASSLGQGAYNSPLHF.

This clone was recorded a few times. The same CDR3 also results from other DNA sequences found in this sample. The rearrangement links TRBV4-1 to TRBJ1-3; D uncertain. The germline V gene has CDR1 MGHRA and CDR2 YSYEKL. V was cut by 6 bases and J by 2 bases, with 5 bases left in between. The CDR3 contains 12 residues. This CDR3 is CASSGTGNTIYF. CDR3 in DNA: TGCGCCAGCAGTGGAACTGGAAACACCATATATTTT.

The chain carries TRBV30 and TRBJ1-1, with TRBD1 as a possible D gene (6 bases). The CDR3 consists of 15 residues. V lost 0 bases, J lost 5 bases, and 16 bases lay in between. Germline CDR1 and CDR2: GTSNPN and SVGIG (reference sequence). DNA of the CDR3: TGTGCCTGGAGTGTGACAGGAGTTGTTTGGACTGAAGCTTTCTTT. It is translated as CAWSVTGVVWTEAFF. The whole variable domain, filled in from reference TRBV30 and TRBJ1-1, reads SQTIHQWPATLVQPVGSPLSLECTVEGTSNPNLYWYRQAAGRGLQLLFYSVGIGQISSEVPQNLSASRPQDRQFILSSKKLLLSDSGFYLCAWSVTGVVWTEAFFGQGTRLTVV.

The chain joins TRBV5-1 to TRBJ1-1, with 8 bases lining up with TRBD1. The CDR3 loop spans 14 amino acids. Trimming at V came to 4 bases and at J to 10 bases, leaving 12 bases not matched to a gene. CDR1 and CDR2 from the germline V gene are SGHRS and YFSETQ. The CDR3 DNA sequence: TGCGCCAGCAGCCTGGCTGGACAGGGAGGAGGAGCTTTCTTT. It codes for CASSLAGQGGGAFF.

The gene calls are TRBV7-9 and TRBJ1-5; TRBD1 agrees at 11 bases. The CDR3 sequence is 14 residues long. Germline CDR1 and CDR2: SEHNR and FQNEAQ (reference sequence). With 3 bases clipped from V and 6 bases from J, the junction kept 1 base outside the gene matches. CDR3 amino acids: CASSFGTGGQPQHF. Written as DNA, the CDR3 is TGTGCCAGCAGCTTTGGGACAGGGGGTCAGCCCCAGCATTTT.

CDR3: CASSFDRDNEQYF. The CDR3 bases are TGCGCCAGCAGCTTTGACAGGGACAACGAGCAGTACTTC. V gene TRBV5-1 combines with J gene TRBJ2-7; 7 bases map to TRBD1. Per the germline V gene, CDR1 is SGHRS and CDR2 is YFSETQ. The CDR3 consists of 13 residues. V dropped 2 bases and J dropped 5; count of bases not matched to a gene: 4.

Of note for this clone: Distinct nucleotide sequences in the sample also encode this CDR3. The V gene is TRBV7-2, the J gene TRBJ2-2; D is unclear. Germline V CDR1 and CDR2: SGHTA, FQGNSA. This CDR3 contains 14 residues. Trimming cost V 5 bases and J 3 bases, with 10 bases left between them. CDR3 nucleotides: TGTGCCAGCAGCCTAGGGAAGTACACCGGGGAGCTGTTTTTT. This encodes CASSLGKYTGELFF.

This clone was recorded only once. The chain combines TRBV19 with TRBJ1-3; D gene uncertain. Germline V gives CDR1 LNHDA, CDR2 SQIVND (reference sequence). The CDR3 extends over 15 amino acids. V lost 6 bases and J lost 4, with 16 bases in between. The CDR3 bases are TGTGCCAGTAGCACCCGGGGTCTGATAGGAAACACCATATATTTT. Protein product: CASSTRGLIGNTIYF.

The J gene is TRBJ1-3, the V gene TRBV27, with D unclear. V dropped 5 bases and J dropped 7 bases, with 18 bases sitting between them. Germline V gene lookup returns CDR1 MNHEY and CDR2 SMNVEV (reference sequence). This CDR3 region has 15 residues. The CDR3 spells CASSPTGSPGNTIYF. The DNA of the CDR3 is TGTGCCAGCAGTCCAACCGGATCCCCGGGGAACACCATATATTTT.

The CDR3 nucleotides read TGCAGCGTTGTGGGGGATAGCGGTGAGCAGTTCTTC. Amino acid sequence: CSVVGDSGEQFF. V and J are TRBV29-1 and TRBJ2-1; tentatively, D is TRBD2 (6 bases). Germline V gives CDR1 SQVTM, CDR2 ANQGSEA. CDR3 length equals 12 residues. The V gene lost 4 bases and the J gene lost 9 bases, with 13 bases spanning the gap.

V gene TRBV10-3 combines with J gene TRBJ1-3; tentative D call: TRBD1 (5 bases). CDR1 is ENHRY, CDR2 SYGVKD, per germline. The V end was cut by 4 bases, the J end by 0 bases, with 10 bases between. CDR3 length: 15 residues. The DNA for the CDR3 is TGTGCCATCAGTGTGAGGGGTTTCTCTGGAAACACCATATATTTT. Its protein is CAISVRGFSGNTIYF.

This CDR3 is CASSGTGWNTGELFF. CDR3 nucleotides: TGTGCCAGCAGTGGGACAGGCTGGAACACCGGGGAGCTGTTTTTT. V usage is TRBV6-1 and J usage is TRBJ2-2; 7 positions match TRBD1. Germline CDR1 reads MNHNS; CDR2 reads SASEGT. Germline trimming cut 4 bases from V and 1 base from J; bases unmatched to any gene: 3. This CDR3 contains 15 residues.

The chain carries TRBV9 and TRBJ2-1; D ambiguous. V lost 1 base and J lost 5, with 1 base in between. The CDR3 runs to 11 residues. Germline lookup yields CDR1 SGDLS and CDR2 YYNGEE. The CDR3 loop is CASSVNNEQFF. The CDR3 DNA is TGTGCCAGCAGCGTAAACAATGAGCAGTTCTTC. Based on the CDR3 plus reference TRBV9 and TRBJ2-1, the full variable domain is DSGVTQTPKHLITATGQRVTLRCSPRSGDLSVYWYQQSLDQGLQFLIQYYNGEERAKGNILERFSAQQFPDLHSELNLSSLELGDSALYFCASSVNNEQFFGPGTRLTVL.

V is TRBV15 and J is TRBJ2-5, with TRBD2 as a possible D gene (7 bases). This CDR3 has 14 residues. Trimming stripped 4 bases from V and 1 base from J, with 10 bases between. In germline, CDR1 is LNHNV, CDR2 YYDKDF (reference sequence). The CDR3 loop is CATSNRGAQETQYF. For the CDR3, the DNA is TGTGCCACCAGCAATCGGGGGGCCCAAGAGACCCAGTACTTC.

The chain's CDR3 is CASSEDIWGGYTF. The CDR3 coding sequence is TGTGCCAGCAGTGAGGACATCTGGGGTGGCTACACCTTC. The rearrangement joins TRBV6-1 to TRBJ1-2; a weak D match, TRBD1 (5 bases). CDR3 size: 13 residues. Per the germline V gene, CDR1 is MNHNS and CDR2 is SASEGT. Between the trimmed V and J ends, which lost 3 bases and 7 bases, there was a span of 12 bases.

The CDR3 region has the DNA TGCAGCTATTCTATGGGGGAGAGCAATCAGCCCCAGCATTTT. This codes for CSYSMGESNQPQHF. This chain links TRBV29-1 with TRBJ1-5; the D gene is possibly TRBD1 (5 bases). The germline gives CDR1 SQVTM, CDR2 ANQGSEA. The V and J ends lost 8 bases and 1 base respectively, with 15 bases between them. The CDR3 is made up of 14 amino acids. Variable domain in full (rest from reference TRBV29-1 and TRBJ1-5): SAVISQKPSRDICQRGTSLTIQCQVDSQVTMMFWYRQQPGQSLTLIATANQGSEATYESGFVIDKFPISRPNLTFSTLTVSNMSPEDSSIYLCSYSMGESNQPQHFGDGTRLSIL.

The chain combines TRBV19 with TRBJ1-1; D may be TRBD1 (5 bases). Germline V gives CDR1 LNHDA, CDR2 SQIVND (reference sequence). The CDR3 is 14 amino acids. Trimming stripped 4 bases from V and 4 bases from J, with 13 bases between. The CDR3 here is CASSSATGGTEAFF. CDR3 DNA sequence: TGTGCCAGTAGTAGCGCTACGGGGGGCACTGAAGCTTTCTTT.

The chain joins TRBV2 to TRBJ2-1, with 7 nucleotides matching TRBD2. This CDR3 has 16 residues. After removal of 3 bases from V and 7 bases from J, the junction contained 12 bases not matched to a gene. Per germline, CDR1 SNHLY and CDR2 FYNNEI. The CDR3 loop reads CASSEGQRDLWNEQFF. The CDR3 DNA sequence: TGTGCCAGCAGTGAGGGGCAGCGGGACCTCTGGAATGAGCAGTTCTTC.

The V gene is TRBV6-1, the J gene TRBJ2-7, with D possibly matching TRBD1 (6 bases). Germline-derived CDR1 and CDR2 are MNHNS and SASEGT. The CDR3 runs to 13 residues. V shed 10 bases and J shed 3 bases, with 16 bases lying between them. CDR3 sequence: CATSGTTLYEQYF. The CDR3, as DNA: TGTGCCACCTCTGGGACAACTCTCTACGAGCAGTACTTC.

The count of this clone is one. This chain joins TRBV10-2 and TRBJ1-2, with 7 nucleotides matching TRBD1. This CDR3 region has 13 residues. Germline CDR1 and CDR2: WSHSY and SAAADI. V lost 3 bases and J lost 3; bases outside the gene matches: 1. CDR3 sequence reads: CASSDRGDYGYTF. The CDR3, as DNA: TGCGCCAGCAGTGACAGGGGGGACTATGGCTACACCTTC.

Remarks on this clone: The same CDR3 is also encoded by other DNA sequences in this sample. CDR3 nucleotide sequence: TGCGCCAGCAGCCCCGGGGGGAGCACAGATACGCAGTATTTT. Translation: CASSPGGSTDTQYF. This chain uses TRBV5-1 with TRBJ2-3, with 7 bases lining up with TRBD2. Germline V gene sequence: CDR1 SGHRS, CDR2 YFSETQ. The V gene end was trimmed by 4 bases and the J gene end by 0 bases; junction bases not matched to a gene: 2. The CDR3 sequence is 14 residues long.

The rearrangement uses TRBV5-4 and TRBJ1-1, with a weak D call TRBD1 (5 bases). This CDR3 is built from 14 residues. Germline V gene data show CDR1 as SGHNT and CDR2 as YYREEE (reference sequence). V lost 7 bases and J 1 base, leaving 14 bases between the germline ends. DNA of the CDR3: TGTGCCAGCGGATCCAGGGCCCGGAACACTGAAGCTTTCTTT. Protein sequence: CASGSRARNTEAFF. The variable domain in full, with the rest retrieved from reference TRBV5-4 and TRBJ1-1, is ETGVTQSPTHLIKTRGQQVTLRCSSQSGHNTVSWYQQALGQGPQFIFQYYREEENGRGNFPPRFSGLQFPNYSSELNVNALELDDSALYLCASGSRARNTEAFFGQGTRLTVV.

This chain joins TRBV27 and TRBJ1-1; no clear D gene. With 5 bases removed from V and 1 base from J, the gap between germline ends came to 14 bases. This CDR3 is built from 15 residues. Looked up from germline, CDR1 is MNHEY and CDR2 is SMNVEV (reference sequence). CDR3 sequence reads: CASSPWYSWNTEAFF. In DNA form, the CDR3 reads TGTGCCAGCAGTCCATGGTACAGCTGGAACACTGAAGCTTTCTTT.

This clone was seen a handful of times. The V gene is TRBV10-3, the J gene TRBJ2-7, with D possibly TRBD2 on 6 matching bases. V dropped 0 bases and J dropped 6 bases, with 15 bases sitting between them. The CDR3 totals 15 residues. Looked up from germline, CDR1 is ENHRY and CDR2 is SYGVKD. CDR3 coding DNA: TGTGCCATCAGTGAGTCAGGGACTTGGGACGGCGAGCAGTACTTC. This encodes CAISESGTWDGEQYF.

V and J are TRBV21-1 and TRBJ1-6; the table's TRBD1 call for D was not verified on the DNA. TRBV21-1 is annotated as a pseudogene. The length of the CDR3 is 13 residues. The CDR3 loop is CASSMQGRSPLHF. CDR3 sequence (DNA): TGTGCCAGCAGCATGCAGGGGCGTTCACCCCTCCACTTT.